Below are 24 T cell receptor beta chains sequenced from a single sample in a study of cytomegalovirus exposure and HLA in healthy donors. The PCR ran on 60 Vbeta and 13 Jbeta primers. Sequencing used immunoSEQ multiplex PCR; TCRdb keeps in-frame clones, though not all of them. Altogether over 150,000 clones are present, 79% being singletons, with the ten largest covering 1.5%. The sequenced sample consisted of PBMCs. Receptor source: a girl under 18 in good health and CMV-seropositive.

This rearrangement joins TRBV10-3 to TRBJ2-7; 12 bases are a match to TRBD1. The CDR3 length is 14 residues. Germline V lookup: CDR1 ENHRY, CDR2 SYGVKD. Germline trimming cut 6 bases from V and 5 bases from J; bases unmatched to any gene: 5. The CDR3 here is CAIRGQGALNEQYF. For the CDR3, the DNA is TGTGCCATCAGGGGACAGGGGGCATTGAACGAGCAGTACTTC.

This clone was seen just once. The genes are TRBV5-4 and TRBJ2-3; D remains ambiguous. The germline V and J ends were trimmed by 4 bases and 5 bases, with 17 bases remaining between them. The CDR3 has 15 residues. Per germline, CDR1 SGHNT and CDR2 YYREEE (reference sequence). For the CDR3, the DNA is TGTGCCAGCAGCGCGTCCGGGTCGCCCGGAGATACGCAGTATTTT. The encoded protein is CASSASGSPGDTQYF.

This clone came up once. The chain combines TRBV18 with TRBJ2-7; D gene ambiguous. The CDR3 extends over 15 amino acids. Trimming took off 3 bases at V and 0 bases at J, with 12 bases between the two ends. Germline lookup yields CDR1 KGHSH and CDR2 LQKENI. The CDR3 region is CASSPPAHTSYEQYF. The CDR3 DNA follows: TGTGCCAGCTCACCGCCCGCTCACACCTCCTACGAGCAGTACTTC.

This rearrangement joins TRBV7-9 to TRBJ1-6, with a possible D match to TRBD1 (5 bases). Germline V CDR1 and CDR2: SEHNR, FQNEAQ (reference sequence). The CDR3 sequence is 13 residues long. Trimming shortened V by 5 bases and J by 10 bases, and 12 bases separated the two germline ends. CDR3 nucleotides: TGTGCCAGCAGCCCCCGGAGGGACTCACCCCTCCACTTT. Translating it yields CASSPRRDSPLHF.

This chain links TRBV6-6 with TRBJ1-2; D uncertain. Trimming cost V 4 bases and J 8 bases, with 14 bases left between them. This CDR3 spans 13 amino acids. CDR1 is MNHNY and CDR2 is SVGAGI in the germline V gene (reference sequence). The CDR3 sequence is CASSSDPTWGYTF. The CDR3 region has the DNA TGTGCCAGCAGTTCCGACCCGACTTGGGGCTACACCTTC.

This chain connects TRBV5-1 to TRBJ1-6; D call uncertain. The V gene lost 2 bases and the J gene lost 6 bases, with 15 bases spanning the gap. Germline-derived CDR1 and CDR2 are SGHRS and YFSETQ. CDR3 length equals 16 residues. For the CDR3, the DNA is TGCGCCAGCAGCTTCTCGCCAGCTGGAGTTAATTCACCCCTCCACTTT. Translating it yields CASSFSPAGVNSPLHF. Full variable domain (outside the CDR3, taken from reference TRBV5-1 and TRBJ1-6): KAGVTQTPRYLIKTRGQQVTLSCSPISGHRSVSWYQQTPGQGLQFLFEYFSETQRNKGNFPGRFSGRQFSNSRSEMNVSTLELGDSALYLCASSFSPAGVNSPLHFGNGTRLTVT.

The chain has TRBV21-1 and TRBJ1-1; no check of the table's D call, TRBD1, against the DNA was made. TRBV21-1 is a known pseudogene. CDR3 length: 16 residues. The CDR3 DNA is TGTGCCAGCAGCAGAGGACAGGGGGCATTGAACACTGAAGCTTTCTTT. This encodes CASSRGQGALNTEAFF.

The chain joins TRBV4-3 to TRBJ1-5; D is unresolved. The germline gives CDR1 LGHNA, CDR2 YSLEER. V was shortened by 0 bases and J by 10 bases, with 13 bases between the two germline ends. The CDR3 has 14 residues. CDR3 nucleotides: TGCGCCAGCAGCCAAGATCCCTCGACGGGACCCCAGCATTTT. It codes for CASSQDPSTGPQHF.

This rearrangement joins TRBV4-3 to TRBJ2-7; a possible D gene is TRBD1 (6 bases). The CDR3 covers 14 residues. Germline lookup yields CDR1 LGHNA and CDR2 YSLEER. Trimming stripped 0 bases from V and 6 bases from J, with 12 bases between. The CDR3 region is CASSQDAGVGEQYF. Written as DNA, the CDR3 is TGCGCCAGCAGCCAAGATGCAGGGGTAGGCGAGCAGTACTTC.

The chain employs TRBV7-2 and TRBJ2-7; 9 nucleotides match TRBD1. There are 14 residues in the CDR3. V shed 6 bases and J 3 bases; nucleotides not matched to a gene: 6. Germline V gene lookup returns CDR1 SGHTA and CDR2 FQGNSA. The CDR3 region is CASSPGTGIYEQYF. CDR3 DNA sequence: TGTGCCAGCAGTCCCGGGACAGGGATCTACGAGCAGTACTTC.

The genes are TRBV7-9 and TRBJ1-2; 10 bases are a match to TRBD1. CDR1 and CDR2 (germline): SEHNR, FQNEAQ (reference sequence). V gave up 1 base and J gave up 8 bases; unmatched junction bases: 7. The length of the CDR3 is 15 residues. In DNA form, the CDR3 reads TGTGCCAGCAGCTTAGGCTGGGGACAGGGGAGCGGCTACACCTTC. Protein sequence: CASSLGWGQGSGYTF.

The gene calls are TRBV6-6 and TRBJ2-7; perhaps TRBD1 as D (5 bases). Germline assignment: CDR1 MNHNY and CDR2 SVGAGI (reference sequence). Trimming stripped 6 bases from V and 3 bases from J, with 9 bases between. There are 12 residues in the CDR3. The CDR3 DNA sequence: TGTGCCAGCAGCCTCAGGGACTACGAGCAGTACTTC. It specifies CASSLRDYEQYF.

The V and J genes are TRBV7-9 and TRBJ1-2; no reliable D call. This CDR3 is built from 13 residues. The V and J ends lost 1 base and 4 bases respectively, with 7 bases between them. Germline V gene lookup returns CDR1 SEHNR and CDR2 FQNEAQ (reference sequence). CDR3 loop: CASSLGISYGYTF. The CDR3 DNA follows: TGTGCCAGCAGCTTAGGCATCAGCTATGGCTACACCTTC.

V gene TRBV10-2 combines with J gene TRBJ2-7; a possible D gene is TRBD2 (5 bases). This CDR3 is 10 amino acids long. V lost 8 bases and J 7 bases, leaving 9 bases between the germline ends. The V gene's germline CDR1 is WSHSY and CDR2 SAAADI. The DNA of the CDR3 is TGCGCCAGCGGTAGGGAGGAGCAGTACTTC. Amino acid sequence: CASGREEQYF.

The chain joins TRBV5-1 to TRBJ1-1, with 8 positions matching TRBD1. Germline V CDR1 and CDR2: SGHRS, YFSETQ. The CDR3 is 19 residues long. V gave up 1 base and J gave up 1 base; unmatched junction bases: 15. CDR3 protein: CASSLQPQGASLPNTEAFF. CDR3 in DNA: TGCGCCAGCAGCTTGCAGCCCCAGGGGGCGAGTCTACCGAACACTGAAGCTTTCTTT.

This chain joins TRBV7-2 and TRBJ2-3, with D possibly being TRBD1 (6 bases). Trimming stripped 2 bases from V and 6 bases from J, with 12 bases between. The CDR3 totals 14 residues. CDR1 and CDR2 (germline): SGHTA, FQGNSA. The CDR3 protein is CASSLRAGEDTQYF. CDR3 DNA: TGTGCCAGCAGCTTACGGGCAGGGGAGGATACGCAGTATTTT.

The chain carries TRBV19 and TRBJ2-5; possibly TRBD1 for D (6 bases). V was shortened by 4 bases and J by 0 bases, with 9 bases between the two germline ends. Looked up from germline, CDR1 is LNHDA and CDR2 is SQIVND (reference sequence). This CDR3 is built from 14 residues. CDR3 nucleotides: TGTGCCAGTAGTAGACGGGACAACCAAGAGACCCAGTACTTC. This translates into CASSRRDNQETQYF.

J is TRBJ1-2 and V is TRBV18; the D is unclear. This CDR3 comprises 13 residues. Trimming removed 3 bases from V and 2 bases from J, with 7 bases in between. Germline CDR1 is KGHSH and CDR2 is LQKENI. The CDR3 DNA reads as TGTGCCAGCTCACCTGAGGTGAACTATGGCTACACCTTC. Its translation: CASSPEVNYGYTF. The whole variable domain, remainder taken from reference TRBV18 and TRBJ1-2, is NAGVMQNPRHLVRRRGQEARLRCSPMKGHSHVYWYRQLPEEGLKFMVYLQKENIIDESGMPKERFSAEFPKEGPSILRIQQVVRGDSAAYFCASSPEVNYGYTFGSGTRLTVV.

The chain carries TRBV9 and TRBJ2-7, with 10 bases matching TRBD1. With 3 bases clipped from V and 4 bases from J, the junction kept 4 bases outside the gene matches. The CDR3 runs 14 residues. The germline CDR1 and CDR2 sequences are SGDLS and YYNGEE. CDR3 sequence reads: CASSAPGQGYEQYF. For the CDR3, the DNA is TGTGCCAGCAGCGCGCCGGGACAGGGGTACGAGCAGTACTTC.

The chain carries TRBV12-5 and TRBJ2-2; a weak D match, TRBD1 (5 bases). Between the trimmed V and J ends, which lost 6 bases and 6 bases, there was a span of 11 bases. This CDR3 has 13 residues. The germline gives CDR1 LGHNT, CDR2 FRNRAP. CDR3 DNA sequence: TGTGCTAGTGGACTTCAGGGTTCCGGGGAGCTGTTTTTT. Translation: CASGLQGSGELFF.

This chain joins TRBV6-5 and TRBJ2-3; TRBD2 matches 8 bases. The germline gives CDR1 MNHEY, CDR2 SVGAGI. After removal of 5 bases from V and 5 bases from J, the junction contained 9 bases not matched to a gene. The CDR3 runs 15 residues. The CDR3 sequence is CASSQRGGLGDTQYF. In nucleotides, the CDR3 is TGTGCCAGCAGTCAACGGGGGGGCCTAGGAGATACGCAGTATTTT.

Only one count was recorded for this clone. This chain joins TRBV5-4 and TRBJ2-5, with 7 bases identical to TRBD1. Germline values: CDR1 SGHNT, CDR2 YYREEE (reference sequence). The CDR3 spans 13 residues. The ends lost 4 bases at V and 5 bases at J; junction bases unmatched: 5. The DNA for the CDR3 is TGTGCCAGCAGCCCCACAGGGGCGGAGACCCAGTACTTC. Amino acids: CASSPTGAETQYF.

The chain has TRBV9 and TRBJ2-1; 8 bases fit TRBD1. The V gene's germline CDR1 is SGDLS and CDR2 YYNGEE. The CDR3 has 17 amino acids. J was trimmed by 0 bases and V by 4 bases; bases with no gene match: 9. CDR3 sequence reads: CASSPRDRLSSYNEQFF. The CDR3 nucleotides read TGTGCCAGCAGCCCCAGGGACAGGCTTAGCTCCTACAATGAGCAGTTCTTC.

CDR3 region: CSVGTTNYEQYF. The CDR3, as DNA: TGCAGCGTCGGGACTACCAACTACGAGCAGTACTTC. The chain is built from TRBV29-1 and TRBJ2-7; 7 bases are shared with TRBD2. Germline V gene data show CDR1 as SQVTM and CDR2 as ANQGSEA. This CDR3 is 12 amino acids long. The V and J ends lost 6 bases and 3 bases, in that order; junction bases with no gene match: 5.